The clone carrying this T cell receptor beta chain turned up a few times. V shed 5 bases and J shed 4 bases, with 9 bases lying between them. This CDR3 has 11 residues. Germline lookup yields CDR1 DFQATT and CDR2 SNEGSKA (reference sequence). The entry originates in a study of shared clonotypes between healthy human individuals. It was at deep level that the assay was run. Here immunoSEQ multiplex PCR was the method, and the copy in TCRdb shows in-frame clones only, minus some. The table includes fewer than 500,000 clones, over 75% detected once. Donors were healthy HIV-negative adults without recently reported acute infections or vaccinations.

The chain is built from TRBV20-1 and TRBJ2-7, with no clear D. Input material: PBMCs. The source is a woman aged 35 to 49 in good health. Some clones in this sample may be carry-over from other donors' samples. The CDR3 reads CSAPKSYEQYF. CDR3 bases: TGCAGTGCTCCGAAGTCGTACGAGCAGTACTTC.